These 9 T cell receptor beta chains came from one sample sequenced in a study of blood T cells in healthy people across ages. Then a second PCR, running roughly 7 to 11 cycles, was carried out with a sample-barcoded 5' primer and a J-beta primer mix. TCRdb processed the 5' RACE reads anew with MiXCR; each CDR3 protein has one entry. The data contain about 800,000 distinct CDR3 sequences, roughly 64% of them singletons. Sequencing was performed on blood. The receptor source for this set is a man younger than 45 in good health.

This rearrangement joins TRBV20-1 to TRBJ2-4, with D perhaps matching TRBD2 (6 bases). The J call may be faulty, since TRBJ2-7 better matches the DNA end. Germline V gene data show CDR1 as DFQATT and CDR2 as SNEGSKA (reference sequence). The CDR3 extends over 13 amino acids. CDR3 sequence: CSARRQGGYEQYF. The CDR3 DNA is TGCAGTGCTAGGCGGCAGGGAGGCTACGAGCAGTACTTC.

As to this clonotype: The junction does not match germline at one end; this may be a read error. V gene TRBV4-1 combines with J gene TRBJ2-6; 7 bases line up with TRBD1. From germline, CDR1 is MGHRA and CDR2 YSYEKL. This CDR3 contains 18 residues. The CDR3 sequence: CASSQPRQGISGATVLTF. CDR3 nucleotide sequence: TGCGCCAGCAGCCAACCAAGACAGGGAATTTCTGGGGCCACCGTCCTGACTTTC.

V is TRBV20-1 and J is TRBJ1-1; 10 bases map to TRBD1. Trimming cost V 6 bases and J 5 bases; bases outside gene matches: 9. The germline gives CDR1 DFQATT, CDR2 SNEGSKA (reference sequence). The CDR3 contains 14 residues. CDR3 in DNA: TGCAGTGCCCCCGACAGGGGGCGGTTTACTGAAGCTTTCTTT. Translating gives CSAPDRGRFTEAFF.

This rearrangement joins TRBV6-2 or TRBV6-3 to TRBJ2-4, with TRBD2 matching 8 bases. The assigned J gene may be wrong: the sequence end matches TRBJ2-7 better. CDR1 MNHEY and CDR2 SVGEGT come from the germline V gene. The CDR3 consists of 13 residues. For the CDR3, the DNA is TGTGCCAGCAGCCGCGGGGGGAACTACGAGCAGTACTTC. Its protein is CASSRGGNYEQYF.

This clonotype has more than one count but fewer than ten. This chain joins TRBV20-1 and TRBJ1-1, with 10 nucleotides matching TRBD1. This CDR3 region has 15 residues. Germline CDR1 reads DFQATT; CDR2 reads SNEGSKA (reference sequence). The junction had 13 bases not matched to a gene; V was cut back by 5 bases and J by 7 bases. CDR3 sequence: CSAPFGDRGLVEAFF. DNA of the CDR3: TGCAGTGCTCCCTTTGGGGACAGGGGTTTAGTTGAAGCTTTCTTT.

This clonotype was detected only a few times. The CDR3 reads CASIARGSGEETQYF. The CDR3 nucleotides are TGTGCCAGCATCGCGAGGGGTAGCGGGGAAGAGACCCAGTACTTC. The genes are TRBV7-2 and TRBJ2-5; TRBD2 matches 8 bases. The CDR3 has 15 residues. From germline, CDR1 is SGHTA and CDR2 FQGNSA. J was trimmed by 3 bases and V by 7 bases; bases with no gene match: 10. The full variable domain, with the rest looked up from reference TRBV7-2 and TRBJ2-5, is GAGVSQSPSNKVTEKGKDVELRCDPISGHTALYWYRQSLGQGLEFLIYFQGNSAPDKSGLPSDRFSAERTGGSVSTLTIQRTQQEDSAVYLCASIARGSGEETQYFGPGTRLLVL.

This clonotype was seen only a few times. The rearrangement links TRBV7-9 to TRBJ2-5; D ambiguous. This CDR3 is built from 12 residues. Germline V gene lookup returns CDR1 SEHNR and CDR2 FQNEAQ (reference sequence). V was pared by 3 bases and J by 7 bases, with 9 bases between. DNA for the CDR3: TGTGCCAGCAGCTTTGGATTGGTGACCCAGTACTTC. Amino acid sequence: CASSFGLVTQYF.

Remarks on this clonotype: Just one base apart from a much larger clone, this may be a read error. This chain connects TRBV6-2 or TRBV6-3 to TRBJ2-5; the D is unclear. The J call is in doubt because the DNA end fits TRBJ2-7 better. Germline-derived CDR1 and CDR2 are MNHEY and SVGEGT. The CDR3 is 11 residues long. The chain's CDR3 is CASTTNYEQYF. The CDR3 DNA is TGTGCCAGCACTACTAACTACGAGCAGTACTTC.

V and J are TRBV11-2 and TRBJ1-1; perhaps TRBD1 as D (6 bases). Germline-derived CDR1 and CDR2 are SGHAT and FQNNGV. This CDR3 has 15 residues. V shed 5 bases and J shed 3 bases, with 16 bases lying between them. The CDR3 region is CASSPYGQIHTEAFF. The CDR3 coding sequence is TGTGCCAGCAGCCCCTACGGACAGATTCACACTGAAGCTTTCTTT.